This note documents a single TCR beta chain sequence. This sample is part of a study of blood T cell repertoires in COVID-19. At the level of the study: Acute-phase and convalescent COVID-19 samples originated in the United States, Italy and Spain. T cells, B-cell-depleted T cells, or PBMCs supplied cDNA or gDNA.

Authors' analysis steps: Reference gene primer amplification in the assay estimated nucleated cell counts. Sequenced by immunoSEQ multiplex PCR; TCRdb stores in-frame clones only, minus some. V, J and clone size are taken as reported in that table, and D and trimming were inferred from the DNA itself. The sample holds around 58,000 clones, 85% to 90% seen once. This sequence was found in a man between 60 and 75 years old with active COVID-19. Sequencing was performed on peripheral blood.

The CDR3 loop is CASSSRTGSSNDEQYF. The CDR3 bases are TGTGCCAGCAGCTCCCGGACAGGCTCTTCAAATGACGAGCAGTACTTC. The V and J genes are TRBV11-2 and TRBJ2-7, with 7 positions matching TRBD1. The length of the CDR3 is 16 residues. V dropped 4 bases and J dropped 5; count of bases not matched to a gene: 14. CDR1 is SGHAT and CDR2 is FQNNGV in the germline V gene.